Listed below are T cell receptor beta chains from one sample, sequenced in a study of blood T cell repertoires in COVID-19. Sequencing was performed with immunoSEQ multiplex PCR; in TCRdb, only in-frame clones are kept and a portion is missing. Here the sample spans about 170,000 clones, approximately 85% being singletons. The material sequenced was peripheral blood. These receptors all come from a man in his forties who had recovered from COVID-19. The CDR3 runs from the conserved cysteine through the conserved F or W. Fields, in order: V gene, J gene, D gene, CDR3 protein, CDR3 DNA. D genes are given only for firm matches.

>TRBV6-4|TRBJ1-6|-
CASSATWNSPLHF
TGTGCCAGCAGTGCTACGTGGAATTCACCCCTCCACTTT
>TRBV28|TRBJ1-2|-
CASSLESYGYTF
TGTGCCAGCAGTTTAGAGTCCTATGGCTACACCTTC
>TRBV5-5|TRBJ2-1|-
CASSLAPGHQGYNEQFF
TGTGCCAGCAGCTTGGCCCCCGGCCACCAGGGATACAATGAGCAGTTCTTC
>TRBV7-2|TRBJ2-3|-
CASRSGGGTDTQYF
TGTGCCAGCAGGAGCGGTGGAGGCACAGATACGCAGTATTTT
>TRBV7-2|TRBJ2-7|TRBD1
CASSLWTGSSEQYF
TGTGCCAGCAGCTTGTGGACAGGGTCCTCCGAGCAGTACTTC
>TRBV11-3|TRBJ2-1|TRBD1
CASSGRTGRSYNEQFF
TGTGCCAGCAGCGGACGGACAGGGAGGTCCTACAATGAGCAGTTCTTC
>TRBV5-1|TRBJ2-5|TRBD2
CASSSIPGGQETQYF
TGCGCCAGCAGCTCGATTCCGGGAGGCCAAGAGACCCAGTACTTC
>TRBV28|TRBJ1-2|TRBD1
CASTIAGTGGVGGYGYTF
TGTGCCAGCACTATTGCCGGGACAGGGGGCGTGGGGGGCTATGGCTACACCTTC
>TRBV19|TRBJ2-1|TRBD2
CASSRRAGVYVNEQFF
TGTGCCAGTAGTCGCAGAGCGGGAGTTTACGTGAATGAGCAGTTCTTC
>TRBV9|TRBJ2-7|TRBD2
CASSVASGYTYEQYF
TGTGCCAGCAGCGTAGCTAGCGGTTATACCTACGAGCAGTACTTC
>TRBV7-9|TRBJ2-5|TRBD1
CASSLGGGQGIETQYF
TGTGCCAGCAGCCTCGGCGGGGGACAGGGGATAGAGACCCAGTACTTC
>TRBV12-3/TRBV12-4|TRBJ1-4|-
CASSFRQNEKLFF
TGTGCCAGCAGTTTCCGTCAGAATGAAAAACTGTTTTTT